Listed below are T cell receptor beta chains from one sample, sequenced in a study of control samples from healthy donors and cancer patients. The repertoire was sequenced with immunoSEQ multiplex PCR; TCRdb's copy has only in-frame clones and lacks some. The repertoire holds 150,000 to 200,000 clones, with around 90% as singletons. Sample: blood. The receptor set was obtained from a woman in her thirties or forties in good health. The conserved cysteine and the conserved F or W are not part of the CDR3 here. A D gene is named only where the DNA matches it firmly.

D | J | V | CDR3
NA | TRBJ2-4 | TRBV7-9 | ASSAVAKNIQY
NA | TRBJ2-5 | TRBV29-1 | SVERGSETQY
TRBD1 | TRBJ1-1 | TRBV5-8 | ASSPTGGLRNYGEAF
TRBD1 | TRBJ1-1 | TRBV29-1 | SGDRLMNTEAF
NA | TRBJ2-3 | TRBV5-1 | ASSTEVSSTDTQY
TRBD1 | TRBJ2-7 | TRBV27 | ASSLTGVHEQY
TRBD2 | TRBJ2-1 | TRBV9 | ASSVGGGAYNEQF
TRBD1 | TRBJ1-3 | TRBV7-9 | ASSLWTGGNTIY
NA | TRBJ2-7 | TRBV18 | ASSPAYNYEQY
NA | TRBJ1-5 | TRBV19 | ASRGPQGFNQPQH
TRBD2 | TRBJ2-1 | TRBV7-3 | ASSSNPPTSGGGNEQF
NA | TRBJ1-6 | TRBV2 | ASRKEGLGSPLH
NA | TRBJ1-5 | TRBV19 | ASSIGHRSNQPQH
NA | TRBJ1-5 | TRBV6-5 | ASTPGPNSRPQH
NA | TRBJ1-1 | TRBV7-6 | ASSLLLGMDTEAF
NA | TRBJ1-1 | TRBV12-3/TRBV12-4 | ASSSREGTEAF
NA | TRBJ2-3 | TRBV12-5 | ASGLVQGSGALRDTQY
NA | TRBJ1-1 | TRBV10-3 | AISGSDMNTEAF
NA | TRBJ1-1 | TRBV5-1 | ASSLVTGLRTEAF
NA | TRBJ2-5 | TRBV6-1 | ASSEALWLQQRETQY
NA | TRBJ2-1 | TRBV15 | ATSILGYNEQF
NA | TRBJ2-5 | TRBV9 | ASTWTETGTQY
NA | TRBJ1-1 | TRBV3-1/TRBV3-2 | ASSHRQAGFTEAF
NA | TRBJ2-7 | TRBV27 | ASSLVQGREQY
NA | TRBJ2-7 | TRBV5-6 | ASSAGLREQY
TRBD1 | TRBJ2-7 | TRBV6-5 | ASSPGGGYEQY
NA | TRBJ1-4 | TRBV25-1 | ASSEVGVGEKLF
TRBD1 | TRBJ1-2 | TRBV7-9 | ASSPIWTGEEANYGYT
NA | TRBJ1-4 | TRBV7-8 | ASSLPDGEELF
NA | TRBJ2-5 | TRBV7-7 | ASSFGAVETQY
TRBD1 | TRBJ1-2 | TRBV6-5 | ASGTRQGDYGYT
TRBD2 | TRBJ2-5 | TRBV19 | ASSPRGLAGVETQY
NA | TRBJ1-5 | TRBV6-5 | ASSYGGRGGYQPQH